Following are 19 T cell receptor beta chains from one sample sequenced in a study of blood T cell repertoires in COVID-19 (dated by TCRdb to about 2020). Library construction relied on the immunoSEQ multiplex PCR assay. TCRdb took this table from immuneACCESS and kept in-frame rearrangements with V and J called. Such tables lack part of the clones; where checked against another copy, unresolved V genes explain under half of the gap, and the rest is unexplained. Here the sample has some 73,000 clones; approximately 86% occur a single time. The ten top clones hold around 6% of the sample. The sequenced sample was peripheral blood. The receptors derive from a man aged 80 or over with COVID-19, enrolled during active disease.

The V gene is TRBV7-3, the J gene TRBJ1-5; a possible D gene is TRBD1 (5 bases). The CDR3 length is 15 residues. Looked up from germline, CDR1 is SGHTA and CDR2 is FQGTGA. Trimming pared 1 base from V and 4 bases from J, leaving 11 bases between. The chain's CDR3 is CASSLMAGNNQPQHF. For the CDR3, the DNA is TGTGCCAGCAGCTTAATGGCAGGGAATAATCAGCCCCAGCATTTT.

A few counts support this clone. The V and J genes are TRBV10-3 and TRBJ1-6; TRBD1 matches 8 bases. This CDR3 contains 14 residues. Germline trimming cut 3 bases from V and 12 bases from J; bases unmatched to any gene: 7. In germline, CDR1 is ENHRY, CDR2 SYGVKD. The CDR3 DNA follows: TGTGCCATCAGTGATGACAGGGGAGGCGGACCCCTCCACTTT. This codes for CAISDDRGGGPLHF.

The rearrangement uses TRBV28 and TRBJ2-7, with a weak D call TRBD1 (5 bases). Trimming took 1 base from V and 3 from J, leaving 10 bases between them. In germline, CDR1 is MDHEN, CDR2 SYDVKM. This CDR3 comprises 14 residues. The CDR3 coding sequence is TGTGCCAGCAGTTTATCCACAGGTTTCTACGAGCAGTACTTC. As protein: CASSLSTGFYEQYF.

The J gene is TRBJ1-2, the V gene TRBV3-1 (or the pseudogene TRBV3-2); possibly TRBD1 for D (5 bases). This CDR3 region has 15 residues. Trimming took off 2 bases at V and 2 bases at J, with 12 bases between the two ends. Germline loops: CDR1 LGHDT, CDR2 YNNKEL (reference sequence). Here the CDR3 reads CASSQPTDRNYGYTF. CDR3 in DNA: TGTGCCAGCAGCCAACCGACAGACCGAAACTATGGCTACACCTTC.

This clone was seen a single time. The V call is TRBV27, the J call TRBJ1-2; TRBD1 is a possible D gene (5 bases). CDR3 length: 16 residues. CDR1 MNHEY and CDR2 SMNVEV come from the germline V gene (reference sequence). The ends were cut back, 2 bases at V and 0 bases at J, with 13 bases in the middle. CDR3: CASSLRFGTSNYGYTF. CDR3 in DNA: TGTGCCAGCAGTTTAAGATTCGGGACTTCTAACTATGGCTACACCTTC.

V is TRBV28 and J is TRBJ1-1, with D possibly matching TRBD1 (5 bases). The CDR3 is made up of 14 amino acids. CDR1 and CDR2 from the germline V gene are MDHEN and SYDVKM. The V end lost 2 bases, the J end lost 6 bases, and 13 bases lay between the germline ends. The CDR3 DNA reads TGTGCCAGCAGTTTAAAAGGGGCGCATCCTGAAGCTTTCTTT. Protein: CASSLKGAHPEAFF.

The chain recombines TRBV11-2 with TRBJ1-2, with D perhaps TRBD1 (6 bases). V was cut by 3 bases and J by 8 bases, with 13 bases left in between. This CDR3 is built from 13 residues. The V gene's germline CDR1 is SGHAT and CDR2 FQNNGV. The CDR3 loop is CASSFGQLYGYTF. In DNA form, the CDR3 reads TGTGCCAGCAGCTTTGGACAGTTATACGGCTACACCTTC.

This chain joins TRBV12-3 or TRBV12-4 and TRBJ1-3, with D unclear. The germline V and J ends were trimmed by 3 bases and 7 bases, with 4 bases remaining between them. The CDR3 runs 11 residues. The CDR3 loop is CASSFSNTIYF. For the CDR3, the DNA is TGTGCCAGCAGTTTTAGTAACACCATATATTTT.

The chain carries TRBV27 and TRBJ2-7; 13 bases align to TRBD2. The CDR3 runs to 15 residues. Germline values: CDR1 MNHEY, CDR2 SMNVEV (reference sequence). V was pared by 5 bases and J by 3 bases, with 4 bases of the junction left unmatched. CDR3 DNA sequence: TGTGCCAGCAGTCCGAGACTAGCGGGGGGCTACGAGCAGTACTTC. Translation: CASSPRLAGGYEQYF.

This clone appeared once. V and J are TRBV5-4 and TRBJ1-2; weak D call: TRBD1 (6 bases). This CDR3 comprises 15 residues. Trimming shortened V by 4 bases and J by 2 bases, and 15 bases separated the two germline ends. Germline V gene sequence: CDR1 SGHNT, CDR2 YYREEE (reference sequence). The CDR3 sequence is CASSTEGGGNYGYTF. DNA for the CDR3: TGTGCCAGCAGCACCGAGGGGGGGGGCAACTATGGCTACACCTTC.

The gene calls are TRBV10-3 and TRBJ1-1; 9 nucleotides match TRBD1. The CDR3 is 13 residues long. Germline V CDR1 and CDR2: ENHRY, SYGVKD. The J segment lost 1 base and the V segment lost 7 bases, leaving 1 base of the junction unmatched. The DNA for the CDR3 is TGTGCCATCAAGGGACAGGGGAACACTGAAGCTTTCTTT. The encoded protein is CAIKGQGNTEAFF.

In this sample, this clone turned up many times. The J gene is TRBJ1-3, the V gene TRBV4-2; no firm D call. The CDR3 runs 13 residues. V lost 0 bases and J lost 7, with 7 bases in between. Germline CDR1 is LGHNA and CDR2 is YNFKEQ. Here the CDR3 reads CASSQDGGNTIYF. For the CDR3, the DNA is TGTGCCAGCAGCCAAGATGGCGGTAACACCATATATTTT.

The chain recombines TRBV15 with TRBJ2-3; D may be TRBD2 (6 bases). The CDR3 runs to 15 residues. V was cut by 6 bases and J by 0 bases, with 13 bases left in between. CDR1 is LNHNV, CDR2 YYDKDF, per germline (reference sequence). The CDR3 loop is CATRGGIGSTDTQYF. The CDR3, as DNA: TGTGCCACCAGGGGGGGTATTGGGAGCACAGATACGCAGTATTTT. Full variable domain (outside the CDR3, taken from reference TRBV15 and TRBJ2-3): DAMVIQNPRYQVTQFGKPVTLSCSQTLNHNVMYWYQQKSSQAPKLLFHYYDKDFNNEADTPDNFQSRRPNTSFCFLDIRSPGLGDTAMYLCATRGGIGSTDTQYFGPGTRLTVL.

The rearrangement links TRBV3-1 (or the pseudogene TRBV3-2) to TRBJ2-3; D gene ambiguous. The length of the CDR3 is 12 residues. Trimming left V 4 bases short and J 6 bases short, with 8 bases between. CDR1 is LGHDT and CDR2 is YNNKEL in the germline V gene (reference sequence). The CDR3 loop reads CASSPTSDTQYF. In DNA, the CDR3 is TGTGCCAGCAGCCCGACTTCTGATACGCAGTATTTT.

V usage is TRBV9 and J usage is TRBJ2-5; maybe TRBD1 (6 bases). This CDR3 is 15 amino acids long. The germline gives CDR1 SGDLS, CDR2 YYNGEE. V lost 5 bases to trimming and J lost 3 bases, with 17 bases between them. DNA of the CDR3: TGTGCCAGCAGTACTCTGGGGGACATCGAAGAGACCCAGTACTTC. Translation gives CASSTLGDIEETQYF.

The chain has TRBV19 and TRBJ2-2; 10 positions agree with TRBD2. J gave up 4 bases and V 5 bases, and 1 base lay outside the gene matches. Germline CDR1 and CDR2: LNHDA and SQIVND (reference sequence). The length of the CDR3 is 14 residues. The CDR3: CASSSSGGTGELFF. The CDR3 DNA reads TGTGCCAGTAGTTCTAGCGGGGGCACCGGGGAGCTGTTTTTT.

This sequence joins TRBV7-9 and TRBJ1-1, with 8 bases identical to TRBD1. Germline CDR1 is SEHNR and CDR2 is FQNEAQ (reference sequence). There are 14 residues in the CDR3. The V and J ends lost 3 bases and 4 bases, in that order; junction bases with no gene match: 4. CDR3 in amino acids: CASSFSGGGTEAFF. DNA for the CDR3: TGTGCCAGCAGCTTTTCAGGGGGCGGCACTGAAGCTTTCTTT.

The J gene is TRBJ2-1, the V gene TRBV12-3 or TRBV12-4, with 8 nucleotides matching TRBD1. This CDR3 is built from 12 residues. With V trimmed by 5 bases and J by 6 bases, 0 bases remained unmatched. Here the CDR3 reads CASSDRGNEQFF. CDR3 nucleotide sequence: TGTGCCAGCAGTGACAGGGGCAATGAGCAGTTCTTC.

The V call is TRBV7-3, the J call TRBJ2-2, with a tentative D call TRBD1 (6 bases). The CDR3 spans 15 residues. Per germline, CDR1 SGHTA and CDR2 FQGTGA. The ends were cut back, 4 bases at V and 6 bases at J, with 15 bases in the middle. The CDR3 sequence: CASSSGQPGPGELFF. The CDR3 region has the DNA TGTGCCAGCAGCTCTGGACAGCCCGGGCCCGGGGAGCTGTTTTTT.